This record concerns one TCR beta chain sequence. Its antigen is undetermined. The data belong to a study of shared clonotypes between healthy human individuals. Naive CD8 cells were CD45RO-negative, positively selected for CCR7, excluding terminally differentiated effector memory CD45RA+ cells. Overall study findings and caveats: Larger estimated richness was generally recorded for naive subsets relative to memory subsets.

The CDR3 consists of 16 residues. Trimming removed 3 bases at V and 8 bases at J, with 20 bases between. Germline values: CDR1 LNHDA, CDR2 SQIVND (reference sequence). Several immunoSEQ 96-well plates shared each subset's DNA, each plate a replicate. The authors loaded 150 to 250 ng DNA, approximately 30,000 T cell genomes, into sorted-subset replicate PCRs. This table comes from immunoSEQ multiplex PCR, and its TCRdb copy is limited to in-frame clones, with some not included. The sample has 2 million to 2.5 million clones, approximately 94% seen once. The chain couples TRBV19 to TRBJ2-1; D possibly corresponds to TRBD2 (6 bases). What was sequenced was naive CD8+ T cells sorted from blood. This receptor was obtained from a man aged 18 to 35 in good health. DNA for the CDR3: TGTGCCAGTAGTATCTCTCCCGGAGGGGAAATCGATGAGCAGTTCTTC. It yields the protein CASSISPGGEIDEQFF.